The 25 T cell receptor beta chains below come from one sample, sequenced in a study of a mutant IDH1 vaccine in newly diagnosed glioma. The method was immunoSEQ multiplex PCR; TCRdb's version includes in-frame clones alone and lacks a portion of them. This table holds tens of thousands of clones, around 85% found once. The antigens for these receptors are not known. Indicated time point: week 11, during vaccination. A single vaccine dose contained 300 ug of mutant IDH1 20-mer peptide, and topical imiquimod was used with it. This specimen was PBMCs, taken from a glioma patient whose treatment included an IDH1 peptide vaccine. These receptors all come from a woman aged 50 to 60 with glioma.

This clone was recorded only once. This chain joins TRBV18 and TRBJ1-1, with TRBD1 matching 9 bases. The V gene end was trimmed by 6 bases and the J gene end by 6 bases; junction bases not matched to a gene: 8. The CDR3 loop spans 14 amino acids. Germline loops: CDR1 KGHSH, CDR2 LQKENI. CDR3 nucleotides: TGTGCCAGCTCGAGGACAGGGGAGGACGCTGAAGCTTTCTTT. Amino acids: CASSRTGEDAEAFF. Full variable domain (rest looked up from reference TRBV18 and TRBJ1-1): NAGVMQNPRHLVRRRGQEARLRCSPMKGHSHVYWYRQLPEEGLKFMVYLQKENIIDESGMPKERFSAEFPKEGPSILRIQQVVRGDSAAYFCASSRTGEDAEAFFGQGTRLTVV.

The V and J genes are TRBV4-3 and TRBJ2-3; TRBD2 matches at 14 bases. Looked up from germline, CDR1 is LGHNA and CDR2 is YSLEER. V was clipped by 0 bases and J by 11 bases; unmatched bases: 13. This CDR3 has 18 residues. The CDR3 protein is CASSQEGLAGVGVGEQYF. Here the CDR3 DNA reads TGCGCCAGCAGCCAAGAGGGACTAGCGGGGGTCGGGGTAGGAGAGCAGTATTTT.

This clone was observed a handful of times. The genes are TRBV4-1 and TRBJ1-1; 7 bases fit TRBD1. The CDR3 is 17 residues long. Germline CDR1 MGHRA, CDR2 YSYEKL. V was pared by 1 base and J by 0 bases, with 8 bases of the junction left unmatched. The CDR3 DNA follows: TGCGCCAGCAGCCAAGCCGGGGACAGAGACATGAACACTGAAGCTTTCTTT. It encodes CASSQAGDRDMNTEAFF.

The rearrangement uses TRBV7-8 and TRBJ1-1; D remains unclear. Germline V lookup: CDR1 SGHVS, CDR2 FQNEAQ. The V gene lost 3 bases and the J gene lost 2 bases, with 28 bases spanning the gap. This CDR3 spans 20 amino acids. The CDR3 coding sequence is TGTGCCAGCAGCTTGGTTGGGGTCCTAAGGCCTGGTGGCGGAAACACTGAAGCTTTCTTT. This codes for CASSLVGVLRPGGGNTEAFF.

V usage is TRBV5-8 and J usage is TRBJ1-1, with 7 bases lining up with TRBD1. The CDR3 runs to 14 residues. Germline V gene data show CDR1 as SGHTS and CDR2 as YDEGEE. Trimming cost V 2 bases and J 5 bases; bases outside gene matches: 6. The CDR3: CASSLGTAATEAFF. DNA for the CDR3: TGTGCCAGCAGCTTAGGGACAGCGGCTACTGAAGCTTTCTTT.

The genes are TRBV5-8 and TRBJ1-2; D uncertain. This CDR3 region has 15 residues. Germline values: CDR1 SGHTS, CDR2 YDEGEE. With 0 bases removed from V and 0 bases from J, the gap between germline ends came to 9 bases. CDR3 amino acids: CASSLAASPNYGYTF. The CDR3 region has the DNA TGTGCCAGCAGCTTGGCTGCGAGTCCTAACTATGGCTACACCTTC.

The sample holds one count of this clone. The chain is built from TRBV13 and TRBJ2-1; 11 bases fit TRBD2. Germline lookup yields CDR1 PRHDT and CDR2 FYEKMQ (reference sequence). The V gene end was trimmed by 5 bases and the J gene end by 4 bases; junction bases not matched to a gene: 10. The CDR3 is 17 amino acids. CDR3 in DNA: TGTGCCAGCAGCCCCAGGCGTCTAGCGGGGGGTTACAATGAGCAGTTCTTC. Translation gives CASSPRRLAGGYNEQFF.

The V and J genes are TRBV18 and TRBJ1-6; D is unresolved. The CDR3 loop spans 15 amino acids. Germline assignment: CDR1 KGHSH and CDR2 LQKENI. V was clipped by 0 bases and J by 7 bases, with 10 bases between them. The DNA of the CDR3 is TGTGCCAGCTCACCACCACCCCGGACGAATTCACCCCTCCACTTT. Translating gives CASSPPPRTNSPLHF.

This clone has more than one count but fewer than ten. As DNA, the CDR3 is TGTGCCAGCAGTTCCGCAGGGGGGCCTAGGGCTTATGGCTACACCTTC. Protein sequence: CASSSAGGPRAYGYTF. The rearrangement uses TRBV6-5 and TRBJ1-2, with TRBD1 matching 7 bases. Germline trimming cut 4 bases from V and 5 bases from J; bases unmatched to any gene: 13. Germline CDR1 reads MNHEY; CDR2 reads SVGAGI. The CDR3 sequence is 16 residues long.

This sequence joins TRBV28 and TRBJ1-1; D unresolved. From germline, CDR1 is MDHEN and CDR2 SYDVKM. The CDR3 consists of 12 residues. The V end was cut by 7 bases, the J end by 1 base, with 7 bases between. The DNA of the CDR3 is TGTGCCAGCATAAAGGCGAACACTGAAGCTTTCTTT. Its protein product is CASIKANTEAFF.

This chain's CDR3 is CASSVGRIGELFF. Written as DNA, the CDR3 is TGTGCCAGCAGCGTTGGTCGGATCGGGGAGCTGTTTTTT. V usage is TRBV9 and J usage is TRBJ2-2, with D uncertain. There are 13 residues in the CDR3. In germline, CDR1 is SGDLS, CDR2 YYNGEE. Trimming cost V 2 bases and J 7 bases, with 9 bases left between them.

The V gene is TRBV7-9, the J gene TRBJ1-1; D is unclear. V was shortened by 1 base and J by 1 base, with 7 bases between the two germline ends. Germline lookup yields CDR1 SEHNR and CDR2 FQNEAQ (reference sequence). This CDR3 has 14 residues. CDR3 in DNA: TGTGCCAGCAGCTTAGGTTACAGGAACACTGAAGCTTTCTTT. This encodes CASSLGYRNTEAFF.

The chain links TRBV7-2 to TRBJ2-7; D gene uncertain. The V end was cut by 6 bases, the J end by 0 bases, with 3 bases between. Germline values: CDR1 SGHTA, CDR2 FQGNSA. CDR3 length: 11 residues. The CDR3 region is CASRASYEQYF. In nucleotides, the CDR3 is TGTGCCAGCAGGGCCTCCTACGAGCAGTACTTC.

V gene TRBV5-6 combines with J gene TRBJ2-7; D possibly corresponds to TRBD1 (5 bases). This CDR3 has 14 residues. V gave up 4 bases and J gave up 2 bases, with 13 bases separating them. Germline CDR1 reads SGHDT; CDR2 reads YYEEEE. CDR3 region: CASSKGVGAYEQYF. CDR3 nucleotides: TGTGCCAGCAGCAAAGGGGTAGGGGCCTACGAGCAGTACTTC. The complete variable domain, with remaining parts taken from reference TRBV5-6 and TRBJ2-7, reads DAGVTQSPTHLIKTRGQQVTLRCSPKSGHDTVSWYQQALGQGPQFIFQYYEEEERQRGNFPDRFSGHQFPNYSSELNVNALLLGDSALYLCASSKGVGAYEQYFGPGTRLTVT.

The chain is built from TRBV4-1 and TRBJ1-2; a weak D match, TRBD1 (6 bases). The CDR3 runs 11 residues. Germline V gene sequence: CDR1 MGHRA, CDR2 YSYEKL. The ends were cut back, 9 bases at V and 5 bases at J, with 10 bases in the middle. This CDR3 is CASRDKYGYTF. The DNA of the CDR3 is TGCGCCAGTAGGGACAAGTATGGCTACACCTTC.

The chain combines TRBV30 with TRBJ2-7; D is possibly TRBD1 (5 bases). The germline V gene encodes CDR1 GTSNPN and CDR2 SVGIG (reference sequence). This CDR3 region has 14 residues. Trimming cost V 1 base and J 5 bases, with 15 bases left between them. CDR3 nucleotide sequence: TGTGCCTGGAGTGCCAGGGCCACTTACAACGAGCAGTACTTC. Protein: CAWSARATYNEQYF.

The CDR3 reads CATSRSRGRSSGSEQYF. The CDR3 bases are TGTGCCACCAGCCGATCCCGGGGACGCAGTTCGGGATCCGAGCAGTACTTC. The chain links TRBV15 to TRBJ2-7, with D perhaps given as TRBD1 or TRBD2 (5 bases each). Germline lookup yields CDR1 LNHNV and CDR2 YYDKDF (reference sequence). There are 17 residues in the CDR3. Trimming removed 5 bases from V and 6 bases from J, with 26 bases in between.

The CDR3 loop is CASISGWGNYGYTF. CDR3 DNA sequence: TGTGCCAGCATCTCAGGGTGGGGAAACTATGGCTACACCTTC. J is TRBJ1-2 and V is TRBV28; weak D call: TRBD1 (5 bases). Trimming cost V 7 bases and J 2 bases, with 14 bases left between them. The CDR3 runs to 14 residues. Germline CDR1 and CDR2: MDHEN and SYDVKM.

The CDR3 nucleotides read TGCGCCAGCAGTACAGGTAACACTGAAGCTTTCTTT. Protein: CASSTGNTEAFF. The chain carries TRBV5-1 and TRBJ1-1; possibly TRBD1 for D (5 bases). The CDR3 loop spans 12 amino acids. Germline V lookup: CDR1 SGHRS, CDR2 YFSETQ. V shed 5 bases and J shed 2 bases, with 7 bases lying between them.

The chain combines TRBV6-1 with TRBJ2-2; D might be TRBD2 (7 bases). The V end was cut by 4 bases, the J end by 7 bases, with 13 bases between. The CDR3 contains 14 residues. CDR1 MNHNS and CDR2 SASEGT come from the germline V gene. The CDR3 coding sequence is TGTGCCAGCAGTGTGACGGGGGGCATCGGGGAGCTGTTTTTT. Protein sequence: CASSVTGGIGELFF.

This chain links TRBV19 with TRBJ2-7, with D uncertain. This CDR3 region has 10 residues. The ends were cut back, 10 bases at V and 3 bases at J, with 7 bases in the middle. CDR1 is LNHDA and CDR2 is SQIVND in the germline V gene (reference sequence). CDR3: CATTDYEQYF. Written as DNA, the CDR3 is TGTGCCACGACGGACTACGAGCAGTACTTC.

This CDR3 is CASIRGGGYNEQFF. CDR3 sequence (DNA): TGTGCCAGCATCAGGGGGGGAGGCTACAATGAGCAGTTCTTC. V usage is TRBV6-5 and J usage is TRBJ2-1; D is tentatively TRBD1 or TRBD2 (7 bases each). CDR3 size: 14 residues. The germline V gene has CDR1 MNHEY and CDR2 SVGAGI. The V and J ends lost 7 bases and 3 bases respectively, with 13 bases between them.

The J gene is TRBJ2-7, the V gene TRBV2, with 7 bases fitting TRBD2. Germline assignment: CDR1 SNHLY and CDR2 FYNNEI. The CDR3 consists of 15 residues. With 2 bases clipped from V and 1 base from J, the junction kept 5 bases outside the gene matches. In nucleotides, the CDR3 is TGTGCCAGCAGTGAAAGGGAGGGGTTATCCTACGAGCAGTACTTC. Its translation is CASSEREGLSYEQYF.

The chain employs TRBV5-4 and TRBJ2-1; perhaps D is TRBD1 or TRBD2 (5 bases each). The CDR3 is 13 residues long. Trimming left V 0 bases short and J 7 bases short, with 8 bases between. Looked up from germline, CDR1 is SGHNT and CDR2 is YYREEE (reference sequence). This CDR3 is CASSLVGGNEQFF. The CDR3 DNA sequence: TGTGCCAGCAGCTTGGTTGGGGGAAATGAGCAGTTCTTC.

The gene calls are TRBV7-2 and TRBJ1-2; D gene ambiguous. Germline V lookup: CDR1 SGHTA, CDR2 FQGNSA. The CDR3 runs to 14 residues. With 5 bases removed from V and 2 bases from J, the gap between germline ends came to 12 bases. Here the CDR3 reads CASSHGISNYGYTF. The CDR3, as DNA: TGTGCCAGCAGCCACGGGATTTCCAACTATGGCTACACCTTC.